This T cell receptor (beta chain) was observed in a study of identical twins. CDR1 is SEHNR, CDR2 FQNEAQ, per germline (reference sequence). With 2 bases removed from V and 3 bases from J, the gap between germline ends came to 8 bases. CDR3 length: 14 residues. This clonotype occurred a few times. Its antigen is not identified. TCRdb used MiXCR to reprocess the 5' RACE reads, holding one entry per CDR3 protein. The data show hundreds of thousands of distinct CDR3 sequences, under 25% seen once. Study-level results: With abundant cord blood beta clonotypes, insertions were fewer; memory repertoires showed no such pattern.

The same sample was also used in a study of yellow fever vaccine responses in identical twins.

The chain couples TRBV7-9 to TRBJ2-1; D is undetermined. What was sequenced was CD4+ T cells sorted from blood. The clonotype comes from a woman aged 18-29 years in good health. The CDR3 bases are TGTGCCAGCAGCTTAACCTCGGACTACAATGAGCAGTTCTTC. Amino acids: CASSLTSDYNEQFF.